Following are 27 T cell receptor beta chains from one sample sequenced in a study of blood T cell repertoires in COVID-19. This table comes from immunoSEQ multiplex PCR, and its TCRdb copy is limited to in-frame clones, with some not included. The sample includes more than 300,000 clones, more than 85% of them seen just once. The source material was PBMCs or T cells enriched from blood (not recorded which). The receptor source for this set is a young woman who had recovered from COVID-19.

The rearrangement links TRBV7-9 to TRBJ2-5; 7 bases agree with TRBD1. Germline CDR1 reads SEHNR; CDR2 reads FQNEAQ (reference sequence). CDR3 length equals 14 residues. The V and J ends lost 1 base and 5 bases, in that order; junction bases with no gene match: 4. The CDR3 DNA follows: TGTGCCAGCAGCTTAGAGACAGGGCGGGAGACCCAGTACTTC. It yields the protein CASSLETGRETQYF.

Points on this clone: A junction boundary mismatches the germline segment, possibly from a read error. The chain has TRBV5-8 and TRBJ1-1; D not resolved. The V gene's germline CDR1 is SGHTS and CDR2 YDEGEE. This CDR3 region has 14 residues. The CDR3 sequence: CASSFRTGNAEAFF. DNA of the CDR3: TGTGCCAGCAGCTTCCGGACGGGGAACGCTGAAGCTTTCTTT.

The chain couples TRBV13 to TRBJ2-7; TRBD1 aligns across 7 bases. With 4 bases clipped from V and 2 bases from J, the junction kept 14 bases outside the gene matches. This CDR3 has 17 residues. Germline CDR1 reads PRHDT; CDR2 reads FYEKMQ (reference sequence). CDR3 amino acids: CASSSTRYRGLPYEQYF. DNA of the CDR3: TGTGCCAGCAGCTCGACGAGATACAGGGGTCTCCCCTACGAGCAGTACTTC.

The rearrangement uses TRBV19 and TRBJ2-1; 11 bases fit TRBD2. Germline V lookup: CDR1 LNHDA, CDR2 SQIVND (reference sequence). This CDR3 is 15 amino acids long. V shed 3 bases and J 4 bases; nucleotides not matched to a gene: 2. The CDR3 loop reads CASSMGLAAYNEQFF. CDR3 nucleotides: TGTGCCAGTAGTATGGGACTAGCGGCGTACAATGAGCAGTTCTTC. The full variable domain, completed using reference TRBV19 and TRBJ2-1, is DGGITQSPKYLFRKEGQNVTLSCEQNLNHDAMYWYRQDPGQGLRLIYYSQIVNDFQKGDIAEGYSVSREKKESFPLTVTSAQKNPTAFYLCASSMGLAAYNEQFFGPGTRLTVL.

This rearrangement joins TRBV28 to TRBJ2-4; the D gene is possibly TRBD1 (5 bases). CDR1 is MDHEN and CDR2 is SYDVKM in the germline V gene. Trimming took 3 bases from V and 0 from J, leaving 12 bases between them. The CDR3 consists of 16 residues. The CDR3 protein is CASSFNQGLAKNIQYF. The CDR3 bases are TGTGCCAGCAGTTTTAACCAGGGTTTAGCCAAAAACATTCAGTACTTC.

The rearrangement joins TRBV15 to TRBJ2-7, with 11 bases aligning to TRBD1. The CDR3 has 14 residues. Germline lookup yields CDR1 LNHNV and CDR2 YYDKDF (reference sequence). The V segment lost 5 bases and the J segment 5 bases; nucleotides outside the gene matches: 5. CDR3 DNA: TGTGCCACCAGCCGCCGGGACAGGGGGAACGAGCAGTACTTC. This sequence encodes CATSRRDRGNEQYF.

This chain connects TRBV28 to TRBJ2-7, with 7 bases fitting TRBD2. Looked up from germline, CDR1 is MDHEN and CDR2 is SYDVKM. CDR3 size: 15 residues. The ends lost 7 bases at V and 0 bases at J; junction bases unmatched: 9. CDR3 sequence: CASITSGASSYEQYF. CDR3 DNA: TGTGCCAGCATCACCAGCGGGGCGAGCTCCTACGAGCAGTACTTC. The whole variable domain, remainder taken from reference TRBV28 and TRBJ2-7, is DVKVTQSSRYLVKRTGEKVFLECVQDMDHENMFWYRQDPGLGLRLIYFSYDVKMKEKGDIPEGYSVSREKKERFSLILESASTNQTSMYLCASITSGASSYEQYFGPGTRLTVT.

This chain uses TRBV11-3 with TRBJ1-1, with D perhaps TRBD1 (5 bases). The CDR3 spans 15 residues. V was cut by 1 base and J by 6 bases, with 15 bases left in between. In germline, CDR1 is SGHNT, CDR2 YENEEA. The chain's CDR3 is CASSLGAGWAAEAFF. For the CDR3, the DNA is TGTGCCAGCAGCTTAGGTGCAGGGTGGGCCGCTGAAGCTTTCTTT.

The rearrangement links TRBV4-3 to TRBJ2-5, with TRBD1 matching 8 bases. V lost 4 bases and J lost 5; bases outside the gene matches: 9. This CDR3 is built from 15 residues. From germline, CDR1 is LGHNA and CDR2 YSLEER. The CDR3 DNA follows: TGCGCCAGCAGCCTAATAAACAGGGGGAGGGAGACCCAGTACTTC. Encoded protein: CASSLINRGRETQYF.

The rearrangement links TRBV28 to TRBJ2-7; D unclear. This CDR3 contains 13 residues. Trimming took off 3 bases at V and 4 bases at J, with 10 bases between the two ends. CDR1 is MDHEN and CDR2 is SYDVKM in the germline V gene. The CDR3 sequence is CASSFVSSYEQYF. The CDR3, as DNA: TGTGCCAGCAGTTTTGTATCCTCGTACGAGCAGTACTTC.

The chain employs TRBV28 and TRBJ1-4, with 9 bases that match TRBD1. The V segment lost 6 bases and the J segment 5 bases; nucleotides outside the gene matches: 7. CDR3 length equals 15 residues. The germline V gene encodes CDR1 MDHEN and CDR2 SYDVKM. For the CDR3, the DNA is TGTGCCAGCAGCCTACCCGGGACAGGGAATGAAAAACTGTTTTTT. Protein sequence: CASSLPGTGNEKLFF.

CDR3 in amino acids: CSVEDRKGAMYEQYF. CDR3 DNA sequence: TGCAGCGTTGAAGATCGGAAGGGGGCGATGTACGAGCAGTACTTC. V gene TRBV29-1 combines with J gene TRBJ2-7; TRBD1 agrees at 7 bases. V lost 0 bases, J lost 4 bases, and 9 bases stayed unmatched. The V gene's germline CDR1 is SQVTM and CDR2 ANQGSEA. CDR3 length equals 15 residues.

This clone is a singleton in its sample. V gene TRBV7-9 combines with J gene TRBJ2-1; TRBD2 is a possible D gene (5 bases). Germline CDR1 and CDR2: SEHNR and FQNEAQ (reference sequence). This CDR3 has 15 residues. V lost 3 bases and J lost 8, with 17 bases in between. The CDR3 here is CASSLGGSGRDEQFF. The CDR3 coding sequence is TGTGCCAGCAGCTTGGGCGGATCGGGGAGAGATGAGCAGTTCTTC.

The rearrangement links TRBV5-6 to TRBJ1-6; D might be TRBD1 (5 bases). The ends were cut back, 1 base at V and 7 bases at J, with 12 bases in the middle. Germline V gives CDR1 SGHDT, CDR2 YYEEEE. This CDR3 has 15 amino acids. Here the CDR3 DNA reads TGTGCCAGCAGCTTGACTGGGGCTGGCAATTCACCCCTCCACTTT. Translation: CASSLTGAGNSPLHF.

This chain connects TRBV5-1 to TRBJ2-7; D gene uncertain. This CDR3 is built from 15 residues. Germline V lookup: CDR1 SGHRS, CDR2 YFSETQ. V lost 4 bases, J lost 0 bases, and 14 bases lay in between. CDR3 nucleotides: TGCGCCAGCAGCCCCGAAATCCATAGCTCCTACGAGCAGTACTTC. It is translated as CASSPEIHSSYEQYF. The complete variable domain, with remaining parts taken from reference TRBV5-1 and TRBJ2-7, reads KAGVTQTPRYLIKTRGQQVTLSCSPISGHRSVSWYQQTPGQGLQFLFEYFSETQRNKGNFPGRFSGRQFSNSRSEMNVSTLELGDSALYLCASSPEIHSSYEQYFGPGTRLTVT.

This clone was seen just once. The chain couples TRBV24-1 to TRBJ2-3; the match to TRBD2 covers 10 bases. This CDR3 has 17 residues. Germline lookup yields CDR1 KGHDR and CDR2 SFDVKD. The V and J ends lost 5 bases and 3 bases, in that order; junction bases with no gene match: 10. CDR3 coding DNA: TGTGCCACCAGTGTTCTAGAAGCGGGGGGGAGAACAGATACGCAGTATTTT. Protein sequence: CATSVLEAGGRTDTQYF.

The chain couples TRBV2 to TRBJ1-2; D gene ambiguous. Germline V CDR1 and CDR2: SNHLY, FYNNEI. V was cut by 6 bases and J by 0 bases, with 11 bases left in between. The CDR3 has 14 residues. The CDR3 loop is CASRWAGSNYGYTF. The CDR3 DNA reads as TGTGCCAGCAGATGGGCCGGTTCTAACTATGGCTACACCTTC.

The chain uses TRBV19 and TRBJ1-2; D is uncertain. The V gene's germline CDR1 is LNHDA and CDR2 SQIVND (reference sequence). Trimming shortened V by 10 bases and J by 5 bases, and 23 bases separated the two germline ends. CDR3 size: 15 residues. The CDR3 DNA reads TGTGCCACCGCGGGTGCGAACACCCTGAGTTATGGCTACACCTTC. This sequence encodes CATAGANTLSYGYTF.

This clone has just one count. The rearrangement joins TRBV12-3 or TRBV12-4 to TRBJ2-1, with D uncertain. Trimming pared 3 bases from V and 6 bases from J, leaving 9 bases between. The CDR3 runs to 13 residues. DNA for the CDR3: TGTGCCAGCAGTTTTTGGTCGGTCAATGAGCAGTTCTTC. This codes for CASSFWSVNEQFF.

V and J are TRBV27 and TRBJ1-3; 8 bases are shared with TRBD1. The V segment lost 3 bases and the J segment 3 bases; nucleotides outside the gene matches: 16. CDR1 and CDR2 (germline): MNHEY, SMNVEV (reference sequence). CDR3 size: 19 residues. Here the CDR3 reads CASSLWGDRFEGSGNTIYF. The CDR3 DNA reads as TGTGCCAGCAGTTTGTGGGGGGACAGGTTCGAAGGGAGTGGAAACACCATATATTTT.

The chain recombines TRBV28 with TRBJ1-4; TRBD1 might be the D (5 bases). The germline V and J ends were trimmed by 9 bases and 3 bases, with 8 bases remaining between them. Germline values: CDR1 MDHEN, CDR2 SYDVKM. CDR3 length equals 12 residues. The CDR3, as DNA: TGTGCCAGTACAGGATCTAATGAAAAACTGTTTTTT. Its translation is CASTGSNEKLFF.

This clone appeared once. The J gene is TRBJ1-1, the V gene TRBV18; D is possibly TRBD1 (6 bases). The length of the CDR3 is 13 residues. V was pared by 6 bases and J by 6 bases, with 14 bases between. Germline V lookup: CDR1 KGHSH, CDR2 LQKENI. CDR3 loop: CASSPGAVAEAFF. The CDR3 nucleotides are TGTGCCAGCTCCCCAGGGGCAGTGGCTGAAGCTTTCTTT.

A single count supports this clone. V usage is TRBV9 and J usage is TRBJ2-3, with D possibly being TRBD2 (5 bases). Between the trimmed V and J ends, which lost 0 bases and 2 bases, there was a span of 10 bases. Germline V gene sequence: CDR1 SGDLS, CDR2 YYNGEE. This CDR3 contains 15 residues. The CDR3 is CASSVATGNTDTQYF. For the CDR3, the DNA is TGTGCCAGCAGCGTAGCTACGGGGAACACAGATACGCAGTATTTT.

This rearrangement joins TRBV28 to TRBJ1-5; tentative D call: TRBD1 (5 bases). Germline V gene lookup returns CDR1 MDHEN and CDR2 SYDVKM. The germline V and J ends were trimmed by 6 bases and 3 bases, with 9 bases remaining between them. The CDR3 contains 13 residues. This CDR3 is CASSRQNNQPQHF. The CDR3 DNA reads as TGTGCCAGCAGCCGACAGAACAATCAGCCCCAGCATTTT.

This clone was seen a single time. At the DNA level, this CDR3 is encoded by other sequences in the same sample as well. J is TRBJ1-2 and V is TRBV3-1 (or the pseudogene TRBV3-2), with unresolved D. V lost 1 base and J 0 bases, leaving 6 bases between the germline ends. Looked up from germline, CDR1 is LGHDT and CDR2 is YNNKEL (reference sequence). The CDR3 is made up of 14 amino acids. Here the CDR3 DNA reads TGTGCCAGCAGCCAAGCAGGTTCTAACTATGGCTACACCTTC. The encoded protein is CASSQAGSNYGYTF.

V and J are TRBV6-5 and TRBJ1-1; 8 nucleotides agree with TRBD1. From germline, CDR1 is MNHEY and CDR2 SVGAGI. CDR3 length: 14 amino acids. V shed 6 bases and J 1 base; nucleotides not matched to a gene: 4. The CDR3 nucleotides read TGTGCCAGCAGGGCCGGGACAGGGAACACTGAAGCTTTCTTT. Its translation: CASRAGTGNTEAFF.

The genes are TRBV7-2 and TRBJ2-5; no clear D. Germline loops: CDR1 SGHTA, CDR2 FQGNSA. The CDR3 length is 13 residues. Between the trimmed V and J ends, which lost 3 bases and 2 bases, there was a span of 7 bases. CDR3 in amino acids: CASSFHSQETQYF. The DNA of the CDR3 is TGTGCCAGCAGCTTCCACTCACAAGAGACCCAGTACTTC.